Following are 20 T cell receptor beta chains from one sample sequenced in a study of cytomegalovirus exposure and HLA in healthy donors. The primer mix had 60 Vbeta and 13 Jbeta primers. Libraries were prepared by immunoSEQ multiplex PCR; TCRdb keeps only in-frame clonotypes and omits some of them. The profile shows about 120,000 clones, roughly three quarters of them singletons. Sequences were obtained from PBMCs. The receptors derive from a man aged 30-40 years in good health and CMV-seropositive.

J is TRBJ2-1 and V is TRBV5-1; weak D call: TRBD2 (5 bases). The CDR3 has 12 residues. Germline CDR1 SGHRS, CDR2 YFSETQ. Trimming shortened V by 2 bases and J by 10 bases, and 10 bases separated the two germline ends. The CDR3 loop reads CASSFQREEQFF. The DNA for the CDR3 is TGCGCCAGCAGCTTCCAGAGGGAGGAGCAGTTCTTC. The entire variable domain, with the rest obtained from reference TRBV5-1 and TRBJ2-1, is as follows: KAGVTQTPRYLIKTRGQQVTLSCSPISGHRSVSWYQQTPGQGLQFLFEYFSETQRNKGNFPGRFSGRQFSNSRSEMNVSTLELGDSALYLCASSFQREEQFFGPGTRLTVL.

V usage is TRBV9 and J usage is TRBJ2-3, with a tentative D call TRBD2 (6 bases). Germline V gene lookup returns CDR1 SGDLS and CDR2 YYNGEE. The CDR3 has 19 amino acids. Between the trimmed V and J ends, which lost 4 bases and 2 bases, there was a span of 26 bases. This CDR3 is CASSLSYSVGDFSTDTQYF. The CDR3 nucleotides are TGTGCCAGCAGCTTATCATACTCCGTGGGGGACTTTTCCACAGATACGCAGTATTTT. Supplemented by reference TRBV9 and TRBJ2-3, the full variable domain reads DSGVTQTPKHLITATGQRVTLRCSPRSGDLSVYWYQQSLDQGLQFLIQYYNGEERAKGNILERFSAQQFPDLHSELNLSSLELGDSALYFCASSLSYSVGDFSTDTQYFGPGTRLTVL.

The rearrangement uses TRBV10-2 and TRBJ1-2, with 7 bases aligning to TRBD1. The germline V gene encodes CDR1 WSHSY and CDR2 SAAADI. CDR3 length: 19 residues. The J segment lost 0 bases and the V segment lost 2 bases, leaving 15 bases of the junction unmatched. The CDR3 reads CASSERGQGDLLANYGYTF. In DNA, the CDR3 is TGCGCCAGCAGTGAGAGGGGCCAGGGGGATCTCTTAGCTAACTATGGCTACACCTTC.

The gene calls are TRBV19 and TRBJ1-2, with 7 bases that match TRBD1. Trimming at V came to 6 bases and at J to 5 bases, leaving 15 bases not matched to a gene. This CDR3 has 16 residues. Germline CDR1 reads LNHDA; CDR2 reads SQIVND (reference sequence). CDR3 nucleotide sequence: TGTGCCAGTAGCCCCGCTCCCTCCGACAGGGCTTATGGCTACACCTTC. Translating gives CASSPAPSDRAYGYTF.

The rearrangement links TRBV6-1 to TRBJ1-1; 7 bases line up with TRBD1. Germline CDR1 reads MNHNS; CDR2 reads SASEGT. This CDR3 has 13 residues. The V segment lost 10 bases and the J segment 4 bases; nucleotides outside the gene matches: 9. The CDR3 DNA follows: TGTGCCACCCGACAGGGCTCGGTCACTGAAGCTTTCTTT. Its translation is CATRQGSVTEAFF.

This clone was observed a few times. The chain links TRBV29-1 to TRBJ2-3; D is perhaps TRBD2 (7 bases). The germline V gene has CDR1 SQVTM and CDR2 ANQGSEA. The ends were cut back, 6 bases at V and 4 bases at J, with 20 bases in the middle. This CDR3 is built from 15 residues. CDR3 coding DNA: TGCAGCGTGGGCAGGGGAGGGGGTTACGCAGATACGCAGTATTTT. This codes for CSVGRGGGYADTQYF.

V usage is TRBV9 and J usage is TRBJ2-1; 7 bases align to TRBD1. The CDR3 spans 13 residues. The germline gives CDR1 SGDLS, CDR2 YYNGEE. V shed 6 bases, J shed 9 bases, and the junction held 9 bases outside the gene matches. This CDR3 reads CASTPPGGREQFF. The CDR3 DNA follows: TGTGCCAGCACCCCACCAGGGGGTCGTGAGCAGTTCTTC.

This clone appeared a few times. The rearrangement uses TRBV23-1 and TRBJ2-2; the match to TRBD1 covers 11 bases. TRBV23-1 is filed as an ORF, its function uncertain. The CDR3 extends over 17 amino acids. V lost 3 bases and J lost 4; bases outside the gene matches: 7. The DNA of the CDR3 is TGCGCCAGCAGTCACGGACAGGGGGCTGTGGTCACCGGGGAGCTGTTTTTT. Translated, it gives CASSHGQGAVVTGELFF.

The J gene is TRBJ2-5, the V gene TRBV19, with a possible D match to TRBD1 (6 bases). Per the germline V gene, CDR1 is LNHDA and CDR2 is SQIVND (reference sequence). Trimming stripped 5 bases from V and 5 bases from J, with 15 bases between. The CDR3 is made up of 14 amino acids. This chain's CDR3 is CASSRGQSRETQYF. CDR3 nucleotide sequence: TGTGCCAGTAGTCGTGGACAGTCAAGGGAGACCCAGTACTTC.

CDR3 region: CASSLGTTEQYF. Here the CDR3 DNA reads TGTGCCAGCAGCTTGGGGACTACCGAGCAGTACTTC. The chain recombines TRBV5-4 with TRBJ2-7, with a weak D call TRBD2 (6 bases). Trimming removed 0 bases from V and 6 bases from J, with 7 bases in between. This CDR3 contains 12 residues. Germline CDR1 is SGHNT and CDR2 is YYREEE (reference sequence).

The V call is TRBV27, the J call TRBJ1-2; 9 nucleotides line up with TRBD1. J gave up 4 bases and V 5 bases, and 8 bases lay outside the gene matches. The CDR3 runs 15 residues. In germline, CDR1 is MNHEY, CDR2 SMNVEV (reference sequence). In DNA, the CDR3 is TGTGCCAGCAGTATCACAGGGGGCTGGATCTATGGCTACACCTTC. Its protein is CASSITGGWIYGYTF.

This chain's CDR3 is CASSVPSSYNEQFF. DNA for the CDR3: TGCGCCAGCAGCGTTCCTAGCTCCTACAATGAGCAGTTCTTC. This chain connects TRBV5-1 to TRBJ2-1; no clear D. V was clipped by 4 bases and J by 0 bases, with 8 bases between them. The CDR3 length is 14 residues. Germline V gene lookup returns CDR1 SGHRS and CDR2 YFSETQ.

This sequence joins TRBV27 and TRBJ2-3; a weak D match, TRBD2 (6 bases). The CDR3 contains 13 residues. Between the trimmed V and J ends, which lost 3 bases and 4 bases, there was a span of 8 bases. Germline V CDR1 and CDR2: MNHEY, SMNVEV (reference sequence). CDR3 region: CASSLGEADTQYF. The CDR3 coding sequence is TGTGCCAGCAGTTTGGGGGAGGCAGATACGCAGTATTTT.

This rearrangement joins TRBV30 to TRBJ2-1; TRBD2 might be the D (6 bases). Per the germline V gene, CDR1 is GTSNPN and CDR2 is SVGIG (reference sequence). V shed 2 bases and J shed 8 bases, with 10 bases lying between them. The CDR3 has 12 residues. The CDR3 DNA sequence: TGTGCCTGGAGTAGCGGGTTTGATGAGCAGTTCTTC. Translating it yields CAWSSGFDEQFF.

The CDR3 region has the DNA TGTGCCAGCAGCAGGATTGGCGGGAAGATAGAGACCCAGTACTTC. Translated, it gives CASSRIGGKIETQYF. The chain joins TRBV21-1 to TRBJ2-5; the listed D gene, TRBD2, was not tested against the DNA. TRBV21-1 is shown as a pseudogene. The CDR3 loop spans 15 amino acids.

The gene calls are TRBV27 and TRBJ1-1, with 9 bases identical to TRBD1. The CDR3 is made up of 18 amino acids. Per the germline V gene, CDR1 is MNHEY and CDR2 is SMNVEV (reference sequence). J lost 0 bases, V lost 4 bases, and 12 bases had no gene match. As DNA, the CDR3 is TGTGCCAGCAGTTCAACAGGGGGCGCCGGGTTCATGAACACTGAAGCTTTCTTT. Translating it yields CASSSTGGAGFMNTEAFF.

The chain couples TRBV18 to TRBJ1-1; a weak D match, TRBD1 (6 bases). The CDR3 totals 16 residues. Germline lookup yields CDR1 KGHSH and CDR2 LQKENI. Trimming pared 5 bases from V and 1 base from J, leaving 17 bases between. CDR3 DNA: TGTGCCAGCTCAAGTTTCCCGGGACAAAAGAACACTGAAGCTTTCTTT. Translated: CASSSFPGQKNTEAFF.

The CDR3 is CASSFTSWREDGYTF. In DNA form, the CDR3 reads TGTGCCAGCAGCTTTACTTCCTGGAGGGAAGATGGCTACACCTTC. The chain couples TRBV5-8 to TRBJ1-2; D is uncertain. Germline CDR1 and CDR2: SGHTS and YDEGEE. This CDR3 spans 15 amino acids. The ends were cut back, 2 bases at V and 6 bases at J, with 17 bases in the middle.

This clone was seen once. The V call is TRBV7-8, the J call TRBJ2-1; 9 bases align to TRBD2. After removal of 4 bases from V and 7 bases from J, the junction contained 5 bases not matched to a gene. Germline V lookup: CDR1 SGHVS, CDR2 FQNEAQ. This CDR3 has 14 amino acids. The CDR3 loop reads CASSSGTSYNEQFF. The DNA for the CDR3 is TGTGCCAGCAGCTCGGGGACTAGCTATAATGAGCAGTTCTTC.

This chain uses TRBV10-3 with TRBJ2-7; TRBD1 might be the D (6 bases). There are 13 residues in the CDR3. The germline gives CDR1 ENHRY, CDR2 SYGVKD. V gave up 6 bases and J gave up 2 bases, with 11 bases separating them. CDR3 region: CAIRAGDTYEQYF. The CDR3 nucleotides read TGTGCCATCAGGGCAGGGGATACCTACGAGCAGTACTTC.